This TCR beta chain was sequenced in a study of patients and donors after allogeneic stem cell transplantation (TCRdb year 2020). Spanning cysteine to phenylalanine, the CDR3 consists of 17 amino acids. Left in the record is the CDR3 DNA by itself, 51 bases read in frame from the first base. Relative to germline, V is 1 base shorter and J is 6 bases shorter, with 19 bases between their ends. CDR1 and CDR2 are read off the germline V gene (reference sequence) as SEHNR and FQNEAQ. Comment on this clonotype: Its recognized antigen is unknown. It has no much larger one-base neighbor in the sample; base qualities were not kept.

Library creation used RT-PCR. For sequencing, a NextSeq 550 was employed. Using fastp trimming at Q25 and MiXCR clonotype assembly, TCRdb reanalyzed the public sequencing data and kept in-frame beta chains. Each entry is one CDR3 protein sequence, shown with its most common DNA and genes. The sample contains about 410,000 distinct CDR3 sequences, around 15% of them found a single time. Just over 7% of the sample comes from the top ten. The source material was blood, either unsorted or a sorted T cell fraction (not recorded which). The receptor was isolated from a human donor who was either an allogeneic HSCT recipient or a stem cell or donor lymphocyte infusion donor (not recorded which). It is not recorded whose cells these are; they may come from a transplant donor. The chain joins TRBV7-9 to TRBJ2-1; the D gene is tentatively TRBD1 or TRBD2, each matching 5 bases. The DNA sequence is as follows: TGTGCCAGCAGCTTAGAAAGAGGGGCCTTACCCCCCAATGAGCAGTTCTTC. This sequence encodes CASSLERGALPPNEQFF.